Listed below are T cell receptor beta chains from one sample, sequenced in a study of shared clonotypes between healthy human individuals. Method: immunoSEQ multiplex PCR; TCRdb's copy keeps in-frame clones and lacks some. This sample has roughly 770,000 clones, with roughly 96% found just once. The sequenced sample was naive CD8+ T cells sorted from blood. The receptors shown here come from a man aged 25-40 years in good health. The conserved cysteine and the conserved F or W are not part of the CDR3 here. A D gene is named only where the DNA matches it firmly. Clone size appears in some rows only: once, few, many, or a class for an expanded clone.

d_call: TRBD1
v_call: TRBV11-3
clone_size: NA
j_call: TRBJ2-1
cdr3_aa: AITRGGDSYNEQF

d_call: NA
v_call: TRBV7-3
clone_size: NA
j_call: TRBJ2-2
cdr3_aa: ASSGLGGVNTGELF

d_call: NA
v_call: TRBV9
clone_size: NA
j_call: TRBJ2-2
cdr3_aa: ASSPTLAVRPNTGELF

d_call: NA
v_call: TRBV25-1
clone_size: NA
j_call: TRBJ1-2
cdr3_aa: ASSASPNYGYT

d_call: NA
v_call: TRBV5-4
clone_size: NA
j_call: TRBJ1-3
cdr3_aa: ASSYGNTIY

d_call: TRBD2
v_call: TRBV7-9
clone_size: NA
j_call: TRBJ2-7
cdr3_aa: ASGWASGSLVEQY

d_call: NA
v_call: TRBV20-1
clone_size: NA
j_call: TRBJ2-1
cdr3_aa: SASVNEQF

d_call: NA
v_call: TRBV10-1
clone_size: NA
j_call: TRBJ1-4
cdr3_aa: ASSDGNEKLF

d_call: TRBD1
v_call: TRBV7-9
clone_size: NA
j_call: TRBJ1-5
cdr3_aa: ASSLENRGSENQPQH

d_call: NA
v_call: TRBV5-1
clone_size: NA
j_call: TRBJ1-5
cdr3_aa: ASSRGPLSNQPQH

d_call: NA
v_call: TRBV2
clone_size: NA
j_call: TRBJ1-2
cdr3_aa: ASSEAPLRAPGYT

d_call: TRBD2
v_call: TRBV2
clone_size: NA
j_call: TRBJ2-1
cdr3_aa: ASIPSGVWGGYNEQF

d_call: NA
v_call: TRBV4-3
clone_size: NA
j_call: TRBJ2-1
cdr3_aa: ASSQSVMGIGDNEQF

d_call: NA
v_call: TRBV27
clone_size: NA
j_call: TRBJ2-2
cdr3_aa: ASLVDGELF

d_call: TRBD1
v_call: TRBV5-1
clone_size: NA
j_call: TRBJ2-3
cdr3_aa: ASSPLGTGPTDTQY

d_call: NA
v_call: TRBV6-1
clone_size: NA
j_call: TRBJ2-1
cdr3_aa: ASEGRVGYNEQF

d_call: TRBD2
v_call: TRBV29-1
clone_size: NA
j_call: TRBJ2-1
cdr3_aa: SVVLAGNNEQF

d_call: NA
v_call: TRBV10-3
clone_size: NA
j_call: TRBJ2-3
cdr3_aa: AISVGGGSTDTQY

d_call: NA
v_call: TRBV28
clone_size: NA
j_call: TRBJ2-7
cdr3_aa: ASSSSPRVLGYEQY

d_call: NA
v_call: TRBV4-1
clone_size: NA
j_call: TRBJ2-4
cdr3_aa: ASSQDPVGKNIQY

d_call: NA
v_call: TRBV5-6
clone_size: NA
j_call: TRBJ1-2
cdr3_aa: ASSPAGTMNYGYT

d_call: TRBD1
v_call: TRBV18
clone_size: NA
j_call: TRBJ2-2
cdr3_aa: ASSSYVPGQAGELF

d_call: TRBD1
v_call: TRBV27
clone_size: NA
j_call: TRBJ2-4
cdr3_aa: ASSSGTGGGNIQY

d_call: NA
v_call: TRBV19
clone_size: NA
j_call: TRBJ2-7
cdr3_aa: ASSLSLSYEQY

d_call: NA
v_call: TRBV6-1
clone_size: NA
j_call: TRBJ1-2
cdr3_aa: ASSEAGQLLLYYGYT

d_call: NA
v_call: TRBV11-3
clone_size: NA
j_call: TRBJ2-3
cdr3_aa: ASSLVVGPTDTQY

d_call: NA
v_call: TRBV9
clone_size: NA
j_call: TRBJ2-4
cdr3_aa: ASSVGGETKNIQY

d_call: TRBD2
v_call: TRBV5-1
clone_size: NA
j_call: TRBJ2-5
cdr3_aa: ASSPSRASGETQY

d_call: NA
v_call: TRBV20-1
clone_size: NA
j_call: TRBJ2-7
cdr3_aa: SAPGRHEQY

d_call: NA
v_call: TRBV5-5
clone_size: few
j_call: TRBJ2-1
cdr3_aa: ASSLNEQF

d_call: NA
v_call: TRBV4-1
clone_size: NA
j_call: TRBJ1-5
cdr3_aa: ASSQERGNQPQH

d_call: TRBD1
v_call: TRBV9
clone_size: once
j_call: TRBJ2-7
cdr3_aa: ASSASGTGFSYEQY

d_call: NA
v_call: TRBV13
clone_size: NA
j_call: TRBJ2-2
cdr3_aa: ASSLLLAGELF

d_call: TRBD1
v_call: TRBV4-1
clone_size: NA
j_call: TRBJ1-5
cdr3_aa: ASRGTGTNQPQH

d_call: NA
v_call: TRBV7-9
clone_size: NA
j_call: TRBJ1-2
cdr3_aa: ASSSTRIMGYT

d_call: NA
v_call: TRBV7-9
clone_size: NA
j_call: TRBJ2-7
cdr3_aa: ASSATTLEQY

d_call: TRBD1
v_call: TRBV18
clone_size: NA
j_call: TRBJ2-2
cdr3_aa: ASSGQGALINTGELF

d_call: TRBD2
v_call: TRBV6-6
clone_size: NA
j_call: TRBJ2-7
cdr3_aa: ASSYGGDSYEQY

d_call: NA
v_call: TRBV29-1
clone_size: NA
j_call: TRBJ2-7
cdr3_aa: SARDNSYEQY

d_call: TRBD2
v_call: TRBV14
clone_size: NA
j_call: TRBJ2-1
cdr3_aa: ASSQLADSYNEQF

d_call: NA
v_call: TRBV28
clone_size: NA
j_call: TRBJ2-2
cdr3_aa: ASTSGSATGELF

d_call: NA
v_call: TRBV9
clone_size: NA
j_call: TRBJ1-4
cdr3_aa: ASSVGGSTNEKLF

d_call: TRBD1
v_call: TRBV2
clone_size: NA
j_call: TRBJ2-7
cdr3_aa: ASSEGDRGYEQY

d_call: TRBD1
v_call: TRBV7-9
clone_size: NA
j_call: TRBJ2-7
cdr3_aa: ASAAGGLRSYEQY

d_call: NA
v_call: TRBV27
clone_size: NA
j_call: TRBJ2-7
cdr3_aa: ASSLWSGLPYEQY

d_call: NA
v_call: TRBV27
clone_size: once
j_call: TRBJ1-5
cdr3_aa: ASSLTEDSNQPQH

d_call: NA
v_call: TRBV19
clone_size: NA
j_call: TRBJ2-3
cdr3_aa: ASSPGPWDDLADTQY

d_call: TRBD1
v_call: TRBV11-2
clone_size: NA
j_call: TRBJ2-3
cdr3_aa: ASSSRGQTDTQY